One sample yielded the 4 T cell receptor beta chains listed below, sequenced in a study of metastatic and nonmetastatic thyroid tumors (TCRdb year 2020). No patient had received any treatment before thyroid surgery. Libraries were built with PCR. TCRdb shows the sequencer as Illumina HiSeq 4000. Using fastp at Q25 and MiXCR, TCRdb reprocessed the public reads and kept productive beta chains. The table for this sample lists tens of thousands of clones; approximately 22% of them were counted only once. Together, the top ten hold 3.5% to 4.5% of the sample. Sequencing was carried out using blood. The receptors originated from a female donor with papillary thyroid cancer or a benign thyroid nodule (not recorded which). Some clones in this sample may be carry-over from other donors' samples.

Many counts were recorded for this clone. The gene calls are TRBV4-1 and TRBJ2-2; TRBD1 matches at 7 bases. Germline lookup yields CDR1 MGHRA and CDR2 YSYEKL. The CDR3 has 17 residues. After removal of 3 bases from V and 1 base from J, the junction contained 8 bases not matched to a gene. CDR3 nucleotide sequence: TGCGCCAGCAGCCACCGGGGACAGAGAAAGAACACCGGGGAGCTGTTTTTT. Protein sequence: CASSHRGQRKNTGELFF.

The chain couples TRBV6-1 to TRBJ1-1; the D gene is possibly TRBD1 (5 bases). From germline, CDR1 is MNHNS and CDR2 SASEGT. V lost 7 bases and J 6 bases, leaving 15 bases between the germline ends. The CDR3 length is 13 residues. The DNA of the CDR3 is TGTGCCAGCATGGGTCAGGGTTACTCTGAAGCTTTCTTT. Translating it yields CASMGQGYSEAFF.

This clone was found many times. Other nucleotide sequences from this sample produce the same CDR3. The CDR3 region has the DNA TGTGCCAGCAGCCCTCGGAGCAGCTACGAGCAGTACTTC. Its protein is CASSPRSSYEQYF. The chain carries TRBV27 and TRBJ2-7, with D uncertain. In germline, CDR1 is MNHEY, CDR2 SMNVEV (reference sequence). The germline V and J ends were trimmed by 6 bases and 3 bases, with 12 bases remaining between them. This CDR3 is built from 13 residues.

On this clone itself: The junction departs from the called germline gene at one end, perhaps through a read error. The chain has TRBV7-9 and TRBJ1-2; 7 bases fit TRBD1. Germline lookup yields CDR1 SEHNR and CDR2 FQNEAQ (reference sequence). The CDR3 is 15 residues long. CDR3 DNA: TGTGCCAGCAGCGCCGGGACAGTCATTAACTATTGCTACACCTTC. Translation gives CASSAGTVINYCYTF.